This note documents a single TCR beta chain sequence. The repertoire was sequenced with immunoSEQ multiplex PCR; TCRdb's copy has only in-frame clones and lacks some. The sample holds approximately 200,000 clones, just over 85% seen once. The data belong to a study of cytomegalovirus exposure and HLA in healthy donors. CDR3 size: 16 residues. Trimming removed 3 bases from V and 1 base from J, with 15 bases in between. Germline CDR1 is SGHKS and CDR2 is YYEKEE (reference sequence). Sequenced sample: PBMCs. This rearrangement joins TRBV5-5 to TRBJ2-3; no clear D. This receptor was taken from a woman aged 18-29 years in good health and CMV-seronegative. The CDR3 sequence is CASSSGIRSGTDTQYF. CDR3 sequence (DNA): TGTGCCAGCAGCTCAGGAATAAGGTCGGGCACAGATACGCAGTATTTT.